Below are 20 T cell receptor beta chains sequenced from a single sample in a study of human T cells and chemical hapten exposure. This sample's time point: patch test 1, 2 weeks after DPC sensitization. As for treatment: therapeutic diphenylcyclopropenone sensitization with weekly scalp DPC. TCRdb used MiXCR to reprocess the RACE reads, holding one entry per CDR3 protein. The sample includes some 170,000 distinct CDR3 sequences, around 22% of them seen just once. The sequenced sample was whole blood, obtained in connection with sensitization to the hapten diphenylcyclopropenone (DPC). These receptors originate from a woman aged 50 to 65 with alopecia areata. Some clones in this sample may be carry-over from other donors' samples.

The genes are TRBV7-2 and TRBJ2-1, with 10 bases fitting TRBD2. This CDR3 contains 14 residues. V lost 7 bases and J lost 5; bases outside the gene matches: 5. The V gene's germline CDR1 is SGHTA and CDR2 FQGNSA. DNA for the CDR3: TGTGCCAGCACCGGGACTAGCGCCCACAATGAGCAGTTCTTC. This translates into CASTGTSAHNEQFF.

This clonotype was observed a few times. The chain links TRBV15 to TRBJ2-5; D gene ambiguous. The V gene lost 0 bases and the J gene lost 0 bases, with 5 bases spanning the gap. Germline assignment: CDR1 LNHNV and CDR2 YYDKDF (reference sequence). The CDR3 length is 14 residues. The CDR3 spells CATSREYNQETQYF. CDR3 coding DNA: TGTGCCACCAGCAGAGAGTACAACCAAGAGACCCAGTACTTC. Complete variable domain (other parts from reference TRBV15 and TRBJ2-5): DAMVIQNPRYQVTQFGKPVTLSCSQTLNHNVMYWYQQKSSQAPKLLFHYYDKDFNNEADTPDNFQSRRPNTSFCFLDIRSPGLGDTAMYLCATSREYNQETQYFGPGTRLLVL.

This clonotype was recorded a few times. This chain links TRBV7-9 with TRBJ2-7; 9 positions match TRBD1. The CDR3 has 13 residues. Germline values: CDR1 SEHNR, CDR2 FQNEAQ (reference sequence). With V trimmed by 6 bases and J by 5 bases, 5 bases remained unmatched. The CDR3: CASSGTGRNEQYF. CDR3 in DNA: TGTGCCAGCAGTGGGACAGGGAGGAACGAGCAGTACTTC. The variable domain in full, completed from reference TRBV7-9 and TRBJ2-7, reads DTGVSQNPRHKITKRGQNVTFRCDPISEHNRLYWYRQTLGQGPEFLTYFQNEAQLEKSRLLSDRFSAERPKGSFSTLEIQRTEQGDSAMYLCASSGTGRNEQYFGPGTRLTVT.

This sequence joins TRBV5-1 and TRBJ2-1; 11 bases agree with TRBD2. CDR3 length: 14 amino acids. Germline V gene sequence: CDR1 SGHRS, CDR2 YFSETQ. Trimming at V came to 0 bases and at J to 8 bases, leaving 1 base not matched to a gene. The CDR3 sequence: CASSLELAGDEQFF. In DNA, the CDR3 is TGCGCCAGCAGCTTGGAACTAGCGGGAGATGAGCAGTTCTTC.

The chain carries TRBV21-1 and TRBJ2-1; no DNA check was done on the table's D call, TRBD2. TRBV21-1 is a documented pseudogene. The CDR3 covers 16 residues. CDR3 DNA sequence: TGTGCCAGCTGCCGAAGAAAGGGACTAGCCGACAATGAGCAGTTCTTC. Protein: CASCRRKGLADNEQFF.

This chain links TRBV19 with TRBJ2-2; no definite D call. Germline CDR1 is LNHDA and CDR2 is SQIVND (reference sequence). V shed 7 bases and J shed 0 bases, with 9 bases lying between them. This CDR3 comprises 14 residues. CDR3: CASINGANTGELFF. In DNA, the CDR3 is TGTGCCAGTATAAACGGCGCGAACACCGGGGAGCTGTTTTTT. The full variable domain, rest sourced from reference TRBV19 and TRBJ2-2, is DGGITQSPKYLFRKEGQNVTLSCEQNLNHDAMYWYRQDPGQGLRLIYYSQIVNDFQKGDIAEGYSVSREKKESFPLTVTSAQKNPTAFYLCASINGANTGELFFGEGSRLTVL.

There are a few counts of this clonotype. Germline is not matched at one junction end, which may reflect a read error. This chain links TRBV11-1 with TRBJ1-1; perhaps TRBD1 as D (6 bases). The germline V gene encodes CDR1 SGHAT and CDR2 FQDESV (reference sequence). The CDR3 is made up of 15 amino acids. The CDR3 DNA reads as TGTGCCAGCAGCCTAGCTGCGGGGGGGCGCACTGAAGCTTTCTTT. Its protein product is CASSLAAGGRTEAFF. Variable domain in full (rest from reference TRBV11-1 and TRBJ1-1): EAEVAQSPRYKITEKSQAVAFWCDPISGHATLYWYRQILGQGPELLVQFQDESVVDDSQLPKDRFSAERLKGVDSTLKIQPAELGDSAMYLCASSLAAGGRTEAFFGQGTRLTVV.

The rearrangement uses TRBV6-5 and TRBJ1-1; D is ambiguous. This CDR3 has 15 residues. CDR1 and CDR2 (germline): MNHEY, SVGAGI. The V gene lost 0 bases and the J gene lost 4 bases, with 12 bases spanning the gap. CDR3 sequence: CASSYSFDVATEAFF. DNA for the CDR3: TGTGCCAGCAGTTACTCGTTTGATGTCGCCACTGAAGCTTTCTTT.

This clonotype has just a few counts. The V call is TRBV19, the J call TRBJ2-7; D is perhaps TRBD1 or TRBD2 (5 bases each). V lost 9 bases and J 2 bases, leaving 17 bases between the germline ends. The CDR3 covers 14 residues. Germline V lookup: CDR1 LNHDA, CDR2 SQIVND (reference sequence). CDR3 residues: CASRDGTATYEQYF. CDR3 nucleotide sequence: TGTGCCAGCAGGGACGGGACCGCCACCTACGAGCAGTACTTC. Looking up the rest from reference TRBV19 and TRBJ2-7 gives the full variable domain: DGGITQSPKYLFRKEGQNVTLSCEQNLNHDAMYWYRQDPGQGLRLIYYSQIVNDFQKGDIAEGYSVSREKKESFPLTVTSAQKNPTAFYLCASRDGTATYEQYFGPGTRLTVT.

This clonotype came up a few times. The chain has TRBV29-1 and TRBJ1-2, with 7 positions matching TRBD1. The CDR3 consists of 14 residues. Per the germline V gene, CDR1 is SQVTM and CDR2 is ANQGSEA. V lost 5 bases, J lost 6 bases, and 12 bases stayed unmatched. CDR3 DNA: TGCAGCGTTATTTCTCTAGGGGGCGGAGATGGCTACACCTTC. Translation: CSVISLGGGDGYTF.

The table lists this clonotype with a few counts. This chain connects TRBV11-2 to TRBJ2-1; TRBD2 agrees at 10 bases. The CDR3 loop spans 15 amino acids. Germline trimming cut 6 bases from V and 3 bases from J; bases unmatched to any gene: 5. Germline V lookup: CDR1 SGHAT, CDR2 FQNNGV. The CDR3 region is CASRRLAGDYNEQFF. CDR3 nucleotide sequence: TGTGCCAGCAGGCGCCTAGCGGGAGACTACAATGAGCAGTTCTTC.

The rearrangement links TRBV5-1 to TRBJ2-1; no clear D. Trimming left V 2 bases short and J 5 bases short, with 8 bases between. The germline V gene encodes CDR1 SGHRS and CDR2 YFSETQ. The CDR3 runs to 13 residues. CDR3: CASSLRFDNEQFF. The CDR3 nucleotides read TGCGCCAGCAGCTTACGGTTTGACAATGAGCAGTTCTTC.

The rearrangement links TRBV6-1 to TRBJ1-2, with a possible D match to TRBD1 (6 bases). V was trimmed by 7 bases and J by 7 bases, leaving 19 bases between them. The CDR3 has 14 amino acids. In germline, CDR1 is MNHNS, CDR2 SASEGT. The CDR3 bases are TGTGCCAGCACCGCAGGGGAAGGCCCTTTTGGCTACACCTTC. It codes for CASTAGEGPFGYTF.

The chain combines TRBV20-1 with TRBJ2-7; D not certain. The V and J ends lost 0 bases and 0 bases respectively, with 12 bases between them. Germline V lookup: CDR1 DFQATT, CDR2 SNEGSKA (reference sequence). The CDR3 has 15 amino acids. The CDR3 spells CSARDPWRNSYEQYF. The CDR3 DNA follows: TGCAGTGCTAGAGACCCCTGGCGTAACTCCTACGAGCAGTACTTC.

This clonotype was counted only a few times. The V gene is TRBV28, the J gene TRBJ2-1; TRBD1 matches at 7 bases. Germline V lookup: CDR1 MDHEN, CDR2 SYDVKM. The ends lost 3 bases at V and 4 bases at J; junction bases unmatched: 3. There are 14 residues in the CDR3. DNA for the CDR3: TGTGCCAGCAGTTTGACAGGGCAGTACAATGAGCAGTTCTTC. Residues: CASSLTGQYNEQFF.

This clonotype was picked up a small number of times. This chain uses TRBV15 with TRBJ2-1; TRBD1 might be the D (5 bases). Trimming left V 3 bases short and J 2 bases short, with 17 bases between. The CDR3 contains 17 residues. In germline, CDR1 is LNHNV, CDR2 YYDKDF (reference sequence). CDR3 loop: CATSRGSARATYNEQFF. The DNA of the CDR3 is TGTGCCACCAGCAGGGGGTCGGCCAGGGCCACCTACAATGAGCAGTTCTTC.

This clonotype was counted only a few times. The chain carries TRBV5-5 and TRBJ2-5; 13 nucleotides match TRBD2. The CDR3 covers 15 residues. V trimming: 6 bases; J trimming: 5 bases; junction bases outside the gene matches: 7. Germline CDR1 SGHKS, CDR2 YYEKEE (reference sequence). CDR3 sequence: CASNPLAGGRETQYF. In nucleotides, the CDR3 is TGTGCCAGCAACCCACTAGCGGGAGGGCGGGAGACCCAGTACTTC.

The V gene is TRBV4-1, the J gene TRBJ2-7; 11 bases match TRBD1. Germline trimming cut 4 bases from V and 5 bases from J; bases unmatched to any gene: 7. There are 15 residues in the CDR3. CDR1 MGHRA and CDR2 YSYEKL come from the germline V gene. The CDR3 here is CASSRRDRGVDEQYF. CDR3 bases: TGCGCCAGCAGCCGGCGGGACAGGGGGGTCGACGAGCAGTACTTC.

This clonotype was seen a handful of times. Here the CDR3 DNA reads TGCAGCGTCCACGCACTTGATAACTACGAGCAGTACTTC. It translates to CSVHALDNYEQYF. The V call is TRBV29-1, the J call TRBJ2-7, with D unresolved. The CDR3 is 13 amino acids. V was clipped by 6 bases and J by 3 bases, with 15 bases between them. Germline V CDR1 and CDR2: SQVTM, ANQGSEA.

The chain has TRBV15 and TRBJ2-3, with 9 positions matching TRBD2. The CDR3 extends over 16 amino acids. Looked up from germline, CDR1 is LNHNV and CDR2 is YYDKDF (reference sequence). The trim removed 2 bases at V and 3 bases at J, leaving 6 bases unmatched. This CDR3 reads CATSRTGTSWTDTQYF. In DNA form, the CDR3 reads TGTGCCACCAGCAGAACCGGGACTAGCTGGACAGATACGCAGTATTTT.